Sequencing of this T cell receptor beta chain was carried out in a study of blood T cell repertoires in COVID-19. Study in general: PBMCs, B-cell-depleted T cells, or T cells were the source of the cDNA or gDNA that made up the material.

Patients at the Seattle site were enrolled during active infection and followed longitudinally. Profiling relied on immunoSEQ multiplex PCR, and the TCRdb table lists in-frame clones only, not all of them. The sample yields 150,000 to 200,000 clones, roughly 77% seen once. From germline, CDR1 is MNHEY and CDR2 SVGAGI. The CDR3 totals 13 residues. Germline trimming cut 5 bases from V and 5 bases from J; bases unmatched to any gene: 5. The sequenced sample consisted of peripheral blood. This receptor was obtained from a middle-aged woman with COVID-19, enrolled during active disease. This chain links TRBV6-5 with TRBJ2-5; 7 nucleotides agree with TRBD2. The CDR3 region has the DNA TGTGCCAGCAGTAGACTAGCATTCGAGACCCAGTACTTC. Its protein is CASSRLAFETQYF.